The 16 T cell receptor beta chains reported below all come from one sample, sequenced in a study of cytomegalovirus exposure and HLA in healthy donors. PCR involved 60 Vbeta and 13 Jbeta primers. TCRdb's copy holds only in-frame clones and misses some; the assay was immunoSEQ multiplex PCR. The sample lists 100,000 or so clones; approximately 81% were seen once. Material: PBMCs. These receptors all come from a man younger than 40 in good health and CMV-seronegative.

CDR3 nucleotides: TGTGCCAGCAGCTTAAAAGGGGCTTGGCAGCCCCAGCATTTT. It specifies CASSLKGAWQPQHF. The chain has TRBV7-9 and TRBJ1-5, with a possible D match to TRBD1 (5 bases). Looked up from germline, CDR1 is SEHNR and CDR2 is FQNEAQ (reference sequence). Trimming removed 2 bases at V and 7 bases at J, with 12 bases between. The CDR3 runs to 14 residues. Full variable domain (missing parts from reference TRBV7-9 and TRBJ1-5): DTGVSQNPRHKITKRGQNVTFRCDPISEHNRLYWYRQTLGQGPEFLTYFQNEAQLEKSRLLSDRFSAERPKGSFSTLEIQRTEQGDSAMYLCASSLKGAWQPQHFGDGTRLSIL.

This chain connects TRBV6-5 to TRBJ1-2; D gene unclear. The CDR3 loop spans 14 amino acids. Germline V gene data show CDR1 as MNHEY and CDR2 as SVGAGI. The V gene lost 5 bases and the J gene lost 2 bases, with 12 bases spanning the gap. CDR3 DNA sequence: TGTGCCAGCAGTGCGAGGGCAGCCAACTATGGCTACACCTTC. This codes for CASSARAANYGYTF.

The rearrangement links TRBV7-2 to TRBJ2-5; TRBD2 aligns across 10 bases. J lost 2 bases, V lost 3 bases, and 3 bases had no gene match. The CDR3 has 15 amino acids. Germline CDR1 reads SGHTA; CDR2 reads FQGNSA. The CDR3 nucleotides are TGTGCCAGCAGCTTGGCTAGCGGGGGACAAGAGACCCAGTACTTC. Translated: CASSLASGGQETQYF.

V is TRBV5-1 and J is TRBJ2-3; D gene uncertain. The CDR3 consists of 16 residues. Per germline, CDR1 SGHRS and CDR2 YFSETQ. The ends were cut back, 3 bases at V and 0 bases at J, with 14 bases in the middle. DNA for the CDR3: TGCGCCAGCAGCTACGCCCTTGGCGGTAGCACAGATACGCAGTATTTT. This sequence encodes CASSYALGGSTDTQYF.

The chain is built from TRBV10-2 and TRBJ2-5; a weak D match, TRBD1 (5 bases). The germline CDR1 and CDR2 sequences are WSHSY and SAAADI. There are 12 residues in the CDR3. V lost 7 bases to trimming and J lost 5 bases, with 11 bases between them. In DNA, the CDR3 is TGCGCCAGCACTCAGGGTGCTGAGACCCAGTACTTC. Translation: CASTQGAETQYF.

The chain is built from TRBV6-5 and TRBJ2-5; 7 positions agree with TRBD1. This CDR3 comprises 12 residues. Germline CDR1 reads MNHEY; CDR2 reads SVGAGI. Trimming at V came to 5 bases and at J to 11 bases, leaving 8 bases not matched to a gene. DNA of the CDR3: TGTGCCAGCAGTAAGACAGGGTTTGAGCAGTACTTC. Protein: CASSKTGFEQYF.

This clone showed up just a few times. This chain joins TRBV28 and TRBJ2-2; D is unclear. Germline CDR1 is MDHEN and CDR2 is SYDVKM. The CDR3 loop spans 12 amino acids. V was pared by 3 bases and J by 8 bases, with 7 bases between. CDR3 nucleotides: TGTGCCAGCAGTTTGGCCGGGGGGGAGCTGTTTTTT. Translation gives CASSLAGGELFF.

The gene calls are TRBV29-1 and TRBJ2-7; 7 positions agree with TRBD2. CDR1 and CDR2 from the germline V gene are SQVTM and ANQGSEA. This CDR3 is 13 amino acids long. The J segment lost 3 bases and the V segment lost 7 bases, leaving 9 bases of the junction unmatched. CDR3 loop: CSAVAGDLYEQYF. DNA for the CDR3: TGCAGCGCTGTAGCGGGCGATCTCTACGAGCAGTACTTC.

Only a few counts were recorded for this clone. DNA for the CDR3: TGCGCCAGCAGGCCGAGGGGATCGGGGGGGGCTAGTACTTTCCGCTACGAGCAGTACTTC. Encoded protein: CASRPRGSGGASTFRYEQYF. The V gene is TRBV5-1, the J gene TRBJ2-7, with 8 bases aligning to TRBD2. The CDR3 consists of 20 residues. Looked up from germline, CDR1 is SGHRS and CDR2 is YFSETQ. V dropped 5 bases and J dropped 3; count of bases not matched to a gene: 25.

The chain joins TRBV7-8 to TRBJ1-6; TRBD1 might be the D (5 bases). In germline, CDR1 is SGHVS, CDR2 FQNEAQ. V was shortened by 9 bases and J by 0 bases, with 12 bases between the two germline ends. CDR3 length: 15 residues. CDR3 sequence reads: CASRQISSYNSPLHF. The CDR3, as DNA: TGTGCCAGTAGACAGATAAGCTCCTATAATTCACCCCTCCACTTT.

The genes are TRBV6-5 and TRBJ1-2, with 7 bases aligning to TRBD1. J lost 4 bases, V lost 7 bases, and 9 bases had no gene match. Germline V gives CDR1 MNHEY, CDR2 SVGAGI. CDR3 length equals 14 residues. CDR3 sequence (DNA): TGTGCCAGCAATAAGCAGGGGGACTCCTATGGCTACACCTTC. This translates into CASNKQGDSYGYTF.

J is TRBJ2-3 and V is TRBV11-2; unclear D gene. The length of the CDR3 is 17 residues. The germline CDR1 and CDR2 sequences are SGHAT and FQNNGV. V lost 0 bases and J 0 bases, leaving 13 bases between the germline ends. CDR3 sequence reads: CASSLDLQALSTDTQYF. CDR3 sequence (DNA): TGTGCCAGCAGCTTAGATCTCCAGGCCCTGAGCACAGATACGCAGTATTTT. Based on the CDR3 plus reference TRBV11-2 and TRBJ2-3, the full variable domain is EAGVAQSPRYKIIEKRQSVAFWCNPISGHATLYWYQQILGQGPKLLIQFQNNGVVDDSQLPKDRFSAERLKGVDSTLKIQPAKLEDSAVYLCASSLDLQALSTDTQYFGPGTRLTVL.

The rearrangement uses TRBV28 and TRBJ2-7; 8 bases fit TRBD2. The germline V gene has CDR1 MDHEN and CDR2 SYDVKM. CDR3 length: 10 residues. This CDR3 is CGSGAYEQYF. CDR3 nucleotides: TGTGGTAGCGGGGCCTACGAGCAGTACTTC.

This clone was observed a handful of times. V is TRBV7-2 and J is TRBJ2-3, with TRBD2 matching 12 bases. V shed 2 bases, J shed 1 base, and the junction held 1 base outside the gene matches. The CDR3 length is 16 residues. CDR1 is SGHTA, CDR2 FQGNSA, per germline. The CDR3 region is CASSLRTSGGTDTQYF. Here the CDR3 DNA reads TGTGCCAGCAGCTTACGGACTAGCGGGGGCACAGATACGCAGTATTTT.

The V gene is TRBV5-1, the J gene TRBJ1-4; 10 nucleotides agree with TRBD1. Germline V CDR1 and CDR2: SGHRS, YFSETQ. The CDR3 covers 15 residues. The J segment lost 4 bases and the V segment lost 4 bases, leaving 4 bases of the junction unmatched. The CDR3: CASSPRTGGNEKLFF. The CDR3, as DNA: TGCGCCAGCAGCCCTAGGACAGGGGGTAATGAAAAACTGTTTTTT.

This chain connects TRBV7-2 to TRBJ1-1; TRBD1 is a possible D gene (5 bases). CDR1 and CDR2 from the germline V gene are SGHTA and FQGNSA. This CDR3 has 13 residues. V lost 3 bases, J lost 7 bases, and 12 bases lay in between. Here the CDR3 DNA reads TGTGCCAGCAGCTTCTTCCGCGACAGTGAAGCTTTCTTT. Amino acids: CASSFFRDSEAFF.